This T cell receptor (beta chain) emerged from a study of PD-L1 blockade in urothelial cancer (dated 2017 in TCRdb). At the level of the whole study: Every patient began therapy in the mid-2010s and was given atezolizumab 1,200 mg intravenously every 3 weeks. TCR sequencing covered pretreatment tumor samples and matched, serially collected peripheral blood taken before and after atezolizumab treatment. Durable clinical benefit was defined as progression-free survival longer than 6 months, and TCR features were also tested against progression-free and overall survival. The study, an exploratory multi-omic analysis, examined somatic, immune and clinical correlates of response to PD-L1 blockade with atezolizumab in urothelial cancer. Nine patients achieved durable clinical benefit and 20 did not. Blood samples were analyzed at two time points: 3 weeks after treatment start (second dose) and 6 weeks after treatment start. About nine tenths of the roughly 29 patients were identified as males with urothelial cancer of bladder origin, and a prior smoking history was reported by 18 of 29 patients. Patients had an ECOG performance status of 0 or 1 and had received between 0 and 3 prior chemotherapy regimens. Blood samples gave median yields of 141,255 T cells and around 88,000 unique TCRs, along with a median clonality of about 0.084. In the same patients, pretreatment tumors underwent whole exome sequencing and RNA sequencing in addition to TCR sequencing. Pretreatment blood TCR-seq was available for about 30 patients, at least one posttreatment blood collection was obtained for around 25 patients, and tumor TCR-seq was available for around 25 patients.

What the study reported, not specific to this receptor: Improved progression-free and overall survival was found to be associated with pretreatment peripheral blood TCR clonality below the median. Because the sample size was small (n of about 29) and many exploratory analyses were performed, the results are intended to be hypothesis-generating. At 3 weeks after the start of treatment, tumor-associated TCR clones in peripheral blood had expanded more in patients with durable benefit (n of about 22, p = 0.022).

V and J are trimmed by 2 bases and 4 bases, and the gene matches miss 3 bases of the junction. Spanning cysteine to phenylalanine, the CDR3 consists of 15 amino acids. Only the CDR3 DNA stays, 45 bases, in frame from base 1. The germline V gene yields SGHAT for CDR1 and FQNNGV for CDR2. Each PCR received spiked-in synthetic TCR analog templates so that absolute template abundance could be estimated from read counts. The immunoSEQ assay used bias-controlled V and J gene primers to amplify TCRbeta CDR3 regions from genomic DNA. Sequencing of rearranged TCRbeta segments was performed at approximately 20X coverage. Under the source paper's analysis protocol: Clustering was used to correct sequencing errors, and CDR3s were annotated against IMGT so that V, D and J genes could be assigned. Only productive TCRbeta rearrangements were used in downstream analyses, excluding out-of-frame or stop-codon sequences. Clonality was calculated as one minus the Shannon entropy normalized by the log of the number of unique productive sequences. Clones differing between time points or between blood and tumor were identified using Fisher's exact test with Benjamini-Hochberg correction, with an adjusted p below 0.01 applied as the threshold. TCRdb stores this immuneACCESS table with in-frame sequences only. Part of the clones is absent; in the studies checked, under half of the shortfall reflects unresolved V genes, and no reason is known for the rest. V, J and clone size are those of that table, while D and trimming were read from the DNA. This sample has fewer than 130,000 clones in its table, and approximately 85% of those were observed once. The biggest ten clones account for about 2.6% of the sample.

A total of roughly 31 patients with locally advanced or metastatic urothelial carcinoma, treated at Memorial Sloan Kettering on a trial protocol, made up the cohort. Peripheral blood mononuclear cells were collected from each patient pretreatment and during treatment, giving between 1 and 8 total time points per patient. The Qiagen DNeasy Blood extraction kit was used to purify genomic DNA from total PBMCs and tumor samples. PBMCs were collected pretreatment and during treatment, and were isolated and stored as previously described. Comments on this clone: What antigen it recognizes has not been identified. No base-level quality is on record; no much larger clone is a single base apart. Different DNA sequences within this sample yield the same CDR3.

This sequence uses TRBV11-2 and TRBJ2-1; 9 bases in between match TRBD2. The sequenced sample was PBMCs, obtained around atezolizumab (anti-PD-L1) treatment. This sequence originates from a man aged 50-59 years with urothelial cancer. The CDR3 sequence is CASSLLAGSYNEQFF. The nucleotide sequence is TGTGCCAGCAGCTTACTAGCGGGATCTTACAATGAGCAGTTCTTC.